These 14 T cell receptor beta chains originate from one sample sequenced in a study of shared T cell receptors in the human thymus. Assay used: immunoSEQ multiplex PCR; TCRdb lists only in-frame clones, some missing. The repertoire consists of hundreds of thousands of clones, with more than 75% occurring once and the leading ten covering approximately 0.0097%. These data were also filed under a second study, of human thymus T cells.

Sequencing was performed on thymocytes. Receptors were obtained from a boy under three years old with a congenital heart defect.

This clone was seen more than once but under ten times. The genes are TRBV19 and TRBJ1-3, with D maybe TRBD1 (5 bases). The CDR3 extends over 15 amino acids. V shed 3 bases and J shed 0 bases, with 9 bases lying between them. Germline V CDR1 and CDR2: LNHDA, SQIVND (reference sequence). CDR3 amino acids: CASSMDMGSGNTIYF. CDR3 coding DNA: TGTGCCAGTAGTATGGACATGGGCTCTGGAAACACCATATATTTT.

The chain combines TRBV5-1 with TRBJ2-7; D not resolved. The CDR3 totals 13 residues. Trimming shortened V by 0 bases and J by 2 bases, and 6 bases separated the two germline ends. Germline assignment: CDR1 SGHRS and CDR2 YFSETQ. The CDR3 nucleotides are TGCGCCAGCAGCTTGGATCAGGCCTACGAGCAGTACTTC. It encodes CASSLDQAYEQYF.

The CDR3 protein is CASSIGTSVSPLWTDTQYF. DNA for the CDR3: TGCGCCAGCAGCATCGGGACTAGCGTATCCCCTTTATGGACAGATACGCAGTATTTT. This chain joins TRBV5-1 and TRBJ2-3, with 10 bases fitting TRBD2. CDR1 and CDR2 from the germline V gene are SGHRS and YFSETQ. The ends lost 4 bases at V and 3 bases at J; junction bases unmatched: 17. CDR3 length: 19 amino acids. The entire variable domain, with the rest obtained from reference TRBV5-1 and TRBJ2-3, is as follows: KAGVTQTPRYLIKTRGQQVTLSCSPISGHRSVSWYQQTPGQGLQFLFEYFSETQRNKGNFPGRFSGRQFSNSRSEMNVSTLELGDSALYLCASSIGTSVSPLWTDTQYFGPGTRLTVL.

This clone was seen just once. The junction departs from the called germline gene at one end, perhaps through a read error. The same CDR3 can be traced to other DNA sequences in this sample. The rearrangement joins TRBV4-3 to TRBJ2-7, with TRBD1 matching over 10 bases. Germline CDR1 is LGHNA and CDR2 is YSLEER. The CDR3 runs 16 residues. The CDR3, as DNA: TGCGCCAGCAGCCAAGATTGGGACAGGGGTGGGTACGAGCAATACTTC. This gives the protein CASSQDWDRGGYEQYF.

The V and J genes are TRBV7-9 and TRBJ2-7; 12 bases match TRBD2. Per germline, CDR1 SEHNR and CDR2 FQNEAQ (reference sequence). The junction had 11 bases not matched to a gene; V was cut back by 5 bases and J by 0 bases. This CDR3 has 18 residues. The CDR3 sequence: CASSPRLLAGGISYEQYF. CDR3 DNA: TGTGCCAGCAGCCCAAGGCTACTAGCGGGGGGTATCTCCTACGAGCAGTACTTC.

This sequence joins TRBV5-6 and TRBJ2-7; D is possibly TRBD2 (5 bases). V dropped 4 bases and J dropped 2 bases, with 16 bases sitting between them. The germline V gene encodes CDR1 SGHDT and CDR2 YYEEEE. The CDR3 covers 15 residues. Here the CDR3 reads CASSASGSGTYEQYF. The CDR3 DNA reads as TGTGCCAGCAGCGCAAGTGGGAGCGGTACCTACGAGCAGTACTTC.

The chain links TRBV5-1 to TRBJ2-7; 9 nucleotides line up with TRBD1. The CDR3 has 15 residues. V shed 3 bases and J 4 bases; nucleotides not matched to a gene: 8. CDR1 SGHRS and CDR2 YFSETQ come from the germline V gene. The CDR3 DNA reads TGCGCCAGCAGCTGCAAACCGGGACAGGGTTACGAGCAGTACTTC. Its protein product is CASSCKPGQGYEQYF.

The V gene is TRBV4-3, the J gene TRBJ1-5; 8 bases fit TRBD1. Losses at the gene ends were 3 bases for V and 2 bases for J; bases not matched to a gene: 9. The CDR3 consists of 17 residues. The germline CDR1 and CDR2 sequences are LGHNA and YSLEER. CDR3 residues: CASSQDREWTGNQPQHF. CDR3 nucleotide sequence: TGCGCCAGCAGCCAGGACAGGGAGTGGACGGGCAATCAGCCCCAGCATTTT.

The chain employs TRBV7-9 and TRBJ2-7, with 10 bases identical to TRBD1. Germline V gives CDR1 SEHNR, CDR2 FQNEAQ (reference sequence). The V segment lost 2 bases and the J segment 4 bases; nucleotides outside the gene matches: 5. The CDR3 totals 15 residues. CDR3 coding DNA: TGTGCCAGCAGCTTATACGGGACAGGGGTTTACGAGCAGTACTTC. Residues: CASSLYGTGVYEQYF.

This clone was detected once. As DNA, the CDR3 is TGCAGCGTTGTAATAAACAAGTTCCCTCCGGGACAGAAGTACTACGAGCAGTACTTC. Its protein is CSVVINKFPPGQKYYEQYF. The chain has TRBV29-1 and TRBJ2-7; 7 bases fit TRBD1. The CDR3 contains 19 residues. V dropped 4 bases and J dropped 3; count of bases not matched to a gene: 24. Germline CDR1 is SQVTM and CDR2 is ANQGSEA.

The rearrangement joins TRBV9 to TRBJ2-7, with 7 positions matching TRBD2. V shed 6 bases and J 7 bases; nucleotides not matched to a gene: 16. The CDR3 extends over 15 amino acids. The germline gives CDR1 SGDLS, CDR2 YYNGEE. The CDR3 nucleotides read TGTGCCAGCAACGTGGGTGGGAGGGCAAGGCCAGAGCAGTACTTC. Protein sequence: CASNVGGRARPEQYF.

The rearrangement links TRBV11-2 to TRBJ2-7; TRBD1 matches 7 bases. The CDR3 is 15 residues long. Per germline, CDR1 SGHAT and CDR2 FQNNGV. Losses at the gene ends were 5 bases for V and 5 bases for J; bases not matched to a gene: 12. The CDR3 region has the DNA TGTGCCAGCAGCCTTCCGGGACAGAGGTCTGACGAGCAGTACTTC. This gives the protein CASSLPGQRSDEQYF. Full variable domain (missing parts from reference TRBV11-2 and TRBJ2-7): EAGVAQSPRYKIIEKRQSVAFWCNPISGHATLYWYQQILGQGPKLLIQFQNNGVVDDSQLPKDRFSAERLKGVDSTLKIQPAKLEDSAVYLCASSLPGQRSDEQYFGPGTRLTVT.

The CDR3 here is CASSFGVAGGSSYEQYF. In nucleotides, the CDR3 is TGTGCCAGCAGTTTCGGGGTAGCGGGAGGGAGCTCCTACGAGCAGTACTTC. The V call is TRBV28, the J call TRBJ2-7; 11 bases align to TRBD2. V gave up 3 bases and J gave up 0 bases; unmatched junction bases: 7. Germline V gene sequence: CDR1 MDHEN, CDR2 SYDVKM. The CDR3 contains 17 residues.

The rearrangement links TRBV28 to TRBJ2-2, with D unclear. Looked up from germline, CDR1 is MDHEN and CDR2 is SYDVKM. CDR3 length: 17 amino acids. V was clipped by 3 bases and J by 6 bases, with 20 bases between them. The CDR3 DNA reads TGTGCCAGCAGTTTTGCTACAGACACTTTCCCAGCCGGGGAGCTGTTTTTT. The encoded protein is CASSFATDTFPAGELFF.